These 7 T cell receptor beta chains were sequenced from one sample in a study of cytotoxic CD8 clonotypes in ibrutinib-treated CLL. Using immunoSEQ multiplex PCR, the repertoire was profiled, and TCRdb retains in-frame clones only, with some absent. Here the sample spans approximately 30,000 clones, about 70% being singletons. Here the sequenced sample was PBMCs, taken after 24 months of ibrutinib treatment. These receptors all stem from a human donor with chronic lymphocytic leukemia.

The chain links TRBV6-5 to TRBJ1-2, with D maybe TRBD1 (5 bases). Per germline, CDR1 MNHEY and CDR2 SVGAGI. Trimming cost V 6 bases and J 5 bases, with 13 bases left between them. This CDR3 is 13 amino acids long. CDR3 in amino acids: CASSDSPTYGYTF. For the CDR3, the DNA is TGTGCCAGCAGCGACAGCCCGACGTATGGCTACACCTTC.

The chain couples TRBV6-5 to TRBJ2-7; D could derive from TRBD1 or TRBD2 (5 bases each). Germline CDR1 and CDR2: MNHEY and SVGAGI. The V and J ends lost 1 base and 5 bases respectively, with 15 bases between them. CDR3 length: 15 residues. CDR3: CASSYFRGRIHEQYF. DNA of the CDR3: TGTGCCAGCAGTTACTTCCGGGGACGGATCCACGAGCAGTACTTC.

This clone turned up a few times. The rearrangement uses TRBV20-1 and TRBJ1-2; 7 nucleotides agree with TRBD1. CDR3 size: 10 residues. Germline assignment: CDR1 DFQATT and CDR2 SNEGSKA (reference sequence). V was clipped by 6 bases and J by 7 bases; unmatched bases: 2. This CDR3 is CSATGAGYTF. CDR3 DNA: TGCAGTGCAACAGGGGCTGGCTACACCTTC.

This chain's CDR3 is CASSQVNRGELFF. The DNA for the CDR3 is TGTGCCAGCAGCCAAGTAAACCGCGGGGAGCTGTTTTTT. This chain connects TRBV4-2 to TRBJ2-2; D is unclear. Per the germline V gene, CDR1 is LGHNA and CDR2 is YNFKEQ. This CDR3 contains 13 residues. V lost 1 base to trimming and J lost 7 bases, with 7 bases between them.

This chain joins TRBV20-1 and TRBJ2-1; D is unclear. This CDR3 has 11 amino acids. Trimming removed 2 bases at V and 5 bases at J, with 4 bases between. Germline V gene lookup returns CDR1 DFQATT and CDR2 SNEGSKA (reference sequence). CDR3 residues: CSARRNNEQFF. CDR3 DNA: TGCAGTGCTAGACGGAACAATGAGCAGTTCTTC.

The chain recombines TRBV6-5 with TRBJ1-2; 7 bases map to TRBD1. Germline CDR1 and CDR2: MNHEY and SVGAGI. CDR3 size: 14 residues. V was clipped by 2 bases and J by 6 bases; unmatched bases: 6. CDR3 region: CASSYTLQGNGYTF. The CDR3 DNA reads TGTGCCAGCAGTTACACGCTACAGGGGAATGGCTACACCTTC.

V is TRBV2 and J is TRBJ2-7, with 9 bases aligning to TRBD1. After removal of 8 bases from V and 3 bases from J, the junction contained 5 bases not matched to a gene. Germline CDR1 is SNHLY and CDR2 is FYNNEI. The CDR3 runs to 13 residues. As DNA, the CDR3 is TGTGCCAGCGCCTGGGACAGGGTCTACGAGCAGTACTTC. Amino acids: CASAWDRVYEQYF.